The 29 T cell receptor beta chains below were found in one sample sequenced in a study of blood T cell repertoires in COVID-19. Repertoires were generated with immunoSEQ multiplex PCR, while TCRdb's copy carries only in-frame clones and drops some. The sample lists over 50,000 clones, roughly 84% occurring once. The sequenced material came from peripheral blood. Source of these receptors: a man aged 50 or older with acute or convalescent COVID-19.

The DNA for the CDR3 is TGTGCCAGCAGTCCCCGCCGGACAGTCGATCCTCAGCCCCAGCATTTT. It encodes CASSPRRTVDPQPQHF. This sequence joins TRBV28 and TRBJ1-5, with D maybe TRBD1 (6 bases). Germline CDR1 MDHEN, CDR2 SYDVKM. The CDR3 contains 16 residues. V was trimmed by 5 bases and J by 6 bases, leaving 20 bases between them.

The chain is built from TRBV27 and TRBJ1-2; no clear D. The CDR3 contains 11 residues. Trimming removed 8 bases at V and 8 bases at J, with 12 bases between. Germline CDR1 MNHEY, CDR2 SMNVEV (reference sequence). The CDR3 coding sequence is TGTGCCAGCGGATTGCCGGGAGGCTACACCTTC. It codes for CASGLPGGYTF.

This clone was found once. The chain has TRBV7-3 and TRBJ2-5; a possible D gene is TRBD1 (5 bases). Looked up from germline, CDR1 is SGHTA and CDR2 is FQGTGA. The ends were cut back, 5 bases at V and 4 bases at J, with 11 bases in the middle. The CDR3 consists of 13 residues. CDR3 protein: CASSPGKGETQYF. The DNA for the CDR3 is TGTGCCAGCAGCCCAGGGAAGGGAGAGACCCAGTACTTC.

This chain connects TRBV5-1 to TRBJ1-2, with TRBD1 identical over 11 bases. This CDR3 region has 14 residues. The germline CDR1 and CDR2 sequences are SGHRS and YFSETQ. V lost 3 bases to trimming and J lost 5 bases; unmatched junction nucleotides: 3. The CDR3 DNA follows: TGCGCCAGCAGCTGGGACAGGGGGGAGTATGGCTACACCTTC. As protein: CASSWDRGEYGYTF.

This clone was seen only once. The CDR3 region is CASSLVAAPRGEQYF. In DNA form, the CDR3 reads TGTGCCAGCAGCTTAGTCGCGGCCCCGCGAGGGGAGCAGTACTTC. V gene TRBV7-2 combines with J gene TRBJ2-7; perhaps TRBD2 as D (5 bases). Trimming removed 1 base at V and 7 bases at J, with 17 bases between. Germline V gives CDR1 SGHTA, CDR2 FQGNSA. This CDR3 region has 15 residues.

The gene calls are TRBV4-1 and TRBJ1-2, with D maybe TRBD1 (5 bases). The CDR3 length is 17 residues. Trimming pared 0 bases from V and 5 bases from J, leaving 19 bases between. The germline gives CDR1 MGHRA, CDR2 YSYEKL. The CDR3 DNA follows: TGCGCCAGCAGCCAAGATCCCAGGGCACCTATTAGGTATGGCTACACCTTC. Protein sequence: CASSQDPRAPIRYGYTF.

This rearrangement joins TRBV19 to TRBJ2-1; 8 bases agree with TRBD2. Germline V gives CDR1 LNHDA, CDR2 SQIVND (reference sequence). The V and J ends lost 1 base and 7 bases, in that order; junction bases with no gene match: 15. The CDR3 has 18 amino acids. The CDR3 DNA sequence: TGTGCCAGTAGTATAGCCGGGGGGTACGGGAGGGCCTTGAATGAGCAGTTCTTC. Protein sequence: CASSIAGGYGRALNEQFF.

The chain recombines TRBV5-6 with TRBJ2-7, with D tentatively TRBD1 (5 bases). CDR1 is SGHDT and CDR2 is YYEEEE in the germline V gene. Trimming stripped 0 bases from V and 5 bases from J, with 12 bases between. The CDR3 sequence is 14 residues long. The DNA for the CDR3 is TGTGCCAGCAGCTTGGAGGGCAGGGTCAACGAGCAGTACTTC. Translated, it gives CASSLEGRVNEQYF. The variable domain in full, with the rest retrieved from reference TRBV5-6 and TRBJ2-7, is DAGVTQSPTHLIKTRGQQVTLRCSPKSGHDTVSWYQQALGQGPQFIFQYYEEEERQRGNFPDRFSGHQFPNYSSELNVNALLLGDSALYLCASSLEGRVNEQYFGPGTRLTVT.

In this sample, this clone turned up once. The chain uses TRBV15 and TRBJ1-6; D call uncertain. CDR3 length: 16 residues. Germline lookup yields CDR1 LNHNV and CDR2 YYDKDF (reference sequence). The V and J ends lost 1 base and 7 bases respectively, with 14 bases between them. The CDR3 here is CATSRATGGPNSPLHF. The CDR3 DNA is TGTGCCACCAGCAGAGCAACTGGAGGACCCAATTCACCCCTCCACTTT.

The genes are TRBV6-2 or TRBV6-3 and TRBJ2-1; TRBD2 aligns across 9 bases. Losses at the gene ends were 3 bases for V and 1 base for J; bases not matched to a gene: 7. Germline V gives CDR1 MNHEY, CDR2 SVGEGT. CDR3 length: 17 amino acids. CDR3 coding DNA: TGTGCCAGCAGTTATATAGCGGGGGAGAGGTCCTACAATGAGCAGTTCTTC. Translation gives CASSYIAGERSYNEQFF.

This clone came up a few times. The chain employs TRBV24-1 and TRBJ2-7, with TRBD1 matching 7 bases. Germline loops: CDR1 KGHDR, CDR2 SFDVKD. CDR3 length equals 15 residues. With 5 bases clipped from V and 3 bases from J, the junction kept 9 bases outside the gene matches. The CDR3 here is CATSVPDRQFYEQYF. The CDR3 bases are TGTGCCACCAGTGTCCCGGACAGGCAATTCTACGAGCAGTACTTC.

This clone showed up just once. This rearrangement joins TRBV29-1 to TRBJ1-2; weak D call: TRBD1 (6 bases). The ends were cut back, 1 base at V and 3 bases at J, with 9 bases in the middle. Germline loops: CDR1 SQVTM, CDR2 ANQGSEA. The CDR3 is 13 amino acids. CDR3 sequence: CSVEGRGDYGYTF. For the CDR3, the DNA is TGCAGCGTTGAAGGCAGGGGTGACTATGGCTACACCTTC.

The chain uses TRBV6-6 and TRBJ2-3, with TRBD2 identical over 9 bases. The V segment lost 8 bases and the J segment 5 bases; nucleotides outside the gene matches: 8. CDR1 is MNHNY, CDR2 SVGAGI, per germline (reference sequence). This CDR3 is built from 14 residues. CDR3 region: CASGSLSGRDTQYF. CDR3 in DNA: TGTGCCAGCGGATCCCTTAGCGGGAGAGATACGCAGTATTTT.

This clone was recorded once. The chain uses TRBV4-2 and TRBJ2-1, with TRBD2 as a possible D gene (6 bases). CDR1 and CDR2 (germline): LGHNA, YNFKEQ. The ends were cut back, 0 bases at V and 10 bases at J, with 13 bases in the middle. This CDR3 is 14 amino acids long. In DNA, the CDR3 is TGTGCCAGCAGCCAAGAAATCCCTGGGGGGGAGCAGTTCTTC. Translating it yields CASSQEIPGGEQFF.

This clone has a handful of counts. This chain connects TRBV27 to TRBJ2-1, with TRBD2 matching over 11 bases. Losses at the gene ends were 0 bases for V and 4 bases for J; bases not matched to a gene: 5. The germline V gene has CDR1 MNHEY and CDR2 SMNVEV (reference sequence). There are 17 residues in the CDR3. The chain's CDR3 is CASSLSWGLAVYNEQFF. In DNA form, the CDR3 reads TGTGCCAGCAGTTTATCGTGGGGACTAGCGGTATACAATGAGCAGTTCTTC.

The chain employs TRBV2 and TRBJ2-2; 14 bases are shared with TRBD2. J was trimmed by 0 bases and V by 4 bases; bases with no gene match: 10. There are 20 residues in the CDR3. Germline assignment: CDR1 SNHLY and CDR2 FYNNEI. The CDR3 is CASSGGLAGGTSSNTGELFF. CDR3 bases: TGTGCCAGCAGTGGCGGACTAGCGGGAGGCACCAGCTCGAACACCGGGGAGCTGTTTTTT.

This clone was seen once. This rearrangement joins TRBV6-1 to TRBJ2-7, with D unresolved. V was pared by 1 base and J by 3 bases, with 10 bases between. The CDR3 consists of 14 residues. Per germline, CDR1 MNHNS and CDR2 SASEGT. The CDR3 sequence: CASSEGLLVYEQYF. CDR3 DNA sequence: TGTGCCAGCAGTGAAGGACTCCTGGTCTACGAGCAGTACTTC.

The chain couples TRBV5-6 to TRBJ2-6, with D hard to call. There are 15 residues in the CDR3. Deletions cut 2 bases from V and 0 bases from J, with 6 bases between. Germline loops: CDR1 SGHDT, CDR2 YYEEEE. CDR3 loop: CASSFINSGANVLTF. The CDR3 nucleotides are TGTGCCAGCAGCTTTATTAACTCTGGGGCCAACGTCCTGACTTTC.

This chain uses TRBV14 with TRBJ1-4, with TRBD1 matching 8 bases. Germline-derived CDR1 and CDR2 are SGHDN and FVKESK. Trimming at V came to 1 base and at J to 7 bases, leaving 8 bases not matched to a gene. The CDR3 loop spans 16 amino acids. CDR3 region: CASSQVRGQGLEKLFF. The CDR3 DNA reads TGTGCCAGCAGCCAAGTTCGTGGACAGGGTCTTGAAAAACTGTTTTTT.

The genes are TRBV9 and TRBJ1-2; D may be TRBD1 (5 bases). The CDR3 runs to 15 residues. Trimming left V 0 bases short and J 4 bases short, with 13 bases between. The germline V gene has CDR1 SGDLS and CDR2 YYNGEE. Here the CDR3 DNA reads TGTGCCAGCAGCGTAGACAGACAGAGAGGCTATGGCTACACCTTC. Translating gives CASSVDRQRGYGYTF.

Here the CDR3 DNA reads TGTGCCAGCAGCTTACCAGGACAGGGGGCCGGAGGCTACACCTTC. It specifies CASSLPGQGAGGYTF. The chain is built from TRBV7-9 and TRBJ1-2, with TRBD1 identical over 11 bases. CDR1 is SEHNR and CDR2 is FQNEAQ in the germline V gene (reference sequence). The CDR3 contains 15 residues. V dropped 2 bases and J dropped 8; count of bases not matched to a gene: 7.

The chain uses TRBV7-3 and TRBJ2-7; D possibly corresponds to TRBD1 (6 bases). This CDR3 has 14 amino acids. The ends were cut back, 3 bases at V and 6 bases at J, with 15 bases in the middle. Per germline, CDR1 SGHTA and CDR2 FQGTGA. The CDR3 region is CASSFGKGVGEQYF. CDR3 nucleotides: TGTGCCAGCAGCTTTGGGAAGGGGGTTGGCGAGCAGTACTTC. The full variable domain, rest sourced from reference TRBV7-3 and TRBJ2-7, is GAGVSQTPSNKVTEKGKYVELRCDPISGHTALYWYRQSLGQGPEFLIYFQGTGAADDSGLPNDRFFAVRPEGSVSTLKIQRTERGDSAVYLCASSFGKGVGEQYFGPGTRLTVT.

The chain links TRBV10-3 to TRBJ2-5; D might be TRBD2 (6 bases). CDR1 is ENHRY and CDR2 is SYGVKD in the germline V gene. Between the trimmed V and J ends, which lost 2 bases and 1 base, there was a span of 14 bases. This CDR3 is built from 16 residues. The CDR3 nucleotides are TGTGCCATCAGTGAGATCGACGGGGGTCCCCAAGAGACCCAGTACTTC. Protein sequence: CAISEIDGGPQETQYF.

The chain links TRBV7-8 to TRBJ1-5; D perhaps matches TRBD1 (6 bases). The V end was cut by 1 base, the J end by 4 bases, with 8 bases between. CDR3 length: 14 amino acids. Germline assignment: CDR1 SGHVS and CDR2 FQNEAQ. The CDR3 reads CASSLGQGNQPQHF. In DNA, the CDR3 is TGTGCCAGCAGCTTAGGGCAGGGGAATCAGCCCCAGCATTTT.

In DNA, the CDR3 is TGTGCCAGCAGCCAAGGCGCAGGGGGCTCCAGCAATCAGCCCCAGCATTTT. Translated: CASSQGAGGSSNQPQHF. The rearrangement joins TRBV3-1 (or the pseudogene TRBV3-2) to TRBJ1-5, with 8 bases fitting TRBD1. The V gene end was trimmed by 1 base and the J gene end by 1 base; junction bases not matched to a gene: 6. Germline lookup yields CDR1 LGHDT and CDR2 YNNKEL (reference sequence). This CDR3 is built from 17 residues.

This chain connects TRBV27 to TRBJ1-6; 7 positions agree with TRBD1. This CDR3 contains 14 residues. J was trimmed by 4 bases and V by 6 bases; bases with no gene match: 3. CDR1 is MNHEY and CDR2 is SMNVEV in the germline V gene (reference sequence). This chain's CDR3 is CASSPGQYNSPLHF. The CDR3, as DNA: TGTGCCAGCAGCCCGGGACAGTATAATTCACCCCTCCACTTT.

This chain uses TRBV2 with TRBJ2-3; 15 positions match TRBD2. This CDR3 comprises 14 residues. The V gene's germline CDR1 is SNHLY and CDR2 FYNNEI. J lost 14 bases, V lost 11 bases, and 14 bases had no gene match. DNA of the CDR3: TGTGCCTCGGGAGGACTAGCGGGGGGGTTTCTTCTGTATTTT. Its protein is CASGGLAGGFLLYF.

This chain connects TRBV6-1 to TRBJ1-1, with 7 bases that match TRBD1. CDR3 size: 15 residues. The V gene's germline CDR1 is MNHNS and CDR2 SASEGT. The V gene end was trimmed by 3 bases and the J gene end by 0 bases; junction bases not matched to a gene: 4. The CDR3 DNA is TGTGCCAGCAGTGAGGGGGGACAGATGAACACTGAAGCTTTCTTT. This translates into CASSEGGQMNTEAFF.

The V and J genes are TRBV10-2 and TRBJ1-2, with TRBD1 as a possible D gene (5 bases). The CDR3 runs to 14 residues. Germline lookup yields CDR1 WSHSY and CDR2 SAAADI. Between the trimmed V and J ends, which lost 2 bases and 6 bases, there was a span of 13 bases. CDR3 bases: TGCGCCAGCAGTGAGGGACCAGGGAAACATGGCTACACCTTC. It codes for CASSEGPGKHGYTF.